The following is a T cell receptor (beta chain) sequence with its context. Its antigen is as yet unknown. The sample originates from a study of cytomegalovirus exposure and HLA in healthy donors. Primers for the PCR totalled 60 Vbeta and 13 Jbeta. Produced via immunoSEQ multiplex PCR; TCRdb's table is partial and in-frame only. The sample includes about 60,000 clones, under 85% seen only once; the top ten take roughly 3%. These donors, healthy bone marrow donors, were studied. The study, taken as a whole, reports: The study put 160 or so TCR beta chains on its list as cytomegalovirus-associated. An ancestry cluster, one associated with Asian ancestry, reportedly showed fewer N-insertions than the roughly 700-donor mean in a later analysis. About 87% or about 30% of the time was how often most TCR beta V segments were productive, according to an earlier analysis.

The sample consisted of PBMCs. This clonotype was sampled from a woman younger than 45 in good health and CMV-seronegative.

For the CDR3, the DNA is TGTGCCAGCAGCAAAGAGGGACAGGCGAACACTGAAGCTTTCTTT. Translating gives CASSKEGQANTEAFF. The chain employs TRBV21-1 and TRBJ1-1; the table's D gene call, TRBD1, was not cross checked with the DNA. TRBV21-1 is classified as a pseudogene. CDR3 size: 15 residues.